Listed below are T cell receptor beta chains from one sample, sequenced in a study of PD-1 blockade in mismatch repair-deficient tumors. TCRdb's copy holds only in-frame clones and misses some; the assay was immunoSEQ multiplex PCR. Found here are about 49,000 clones, approximately 80% of them singletons; the top ten hold approximately 3.5%. This sample comprised PBMCs, obtained before pembrolizumab treatment. These TCRs come from an adult with mismatch repair-deficient cancer. Both conserved end residues are part of each CDR3. The D gene is left open where the match is weak. Not every row has a clone size; where given, it reads once, few, many or a size class.

>NA|NA|TRBJ1-1|TRBV6-1
TGTGCCAGCAGTGAAGGGCGGGTCTCTGAAGCTTTCTTT
CASSEGRVSEAFF
>TRBD1|NA|TRBJ1-4|TRBV19
TGTGCCAGTAGCCTGGGACAGGGCTCAGGTCTCACTAATGAAAAACTGTTTTTT
CASSLGQGSGLTNEKLFF
>NA|few|TRBJ1-5|TRBV6-5
TGTGCCAGCCGAGGGGTTAATCAGCCCCAGCATTTT
CASRGVNQPQHF
>TRBD1|few|TRBJ1-2|TRBV15
TGTGCCACCAGCAGAGATCGACAGGGAGGGTTTGGCTACACCTTC
CATSRDRQGGFGYTF
>TRBD1|NA|TRBJ2-5|TRBV10-2
TGCGCCAGCAGAGGAGGGGACAGGGGTCGGGCCCAGTACTTC
CASRGGDRGRAQYF
>NA|NA|TRBJ1-1|TRBV7-9
TGTGCCAGCAGCTTAGTGGGGGAGAACACTGAAGCTTTCTTT
CASSLVGENTEAFF
>NA|NA|TRBJ1-1|TRBV29-1
TGTGTCGTGGGGACGGGGGTTGGTGCTTTCTTT
CVVGTGVGAFF
>NA|few|TRBJ2-7|TRBV6-1
TGTGCCAGTCAGGGTTGGGTTAGCGACGAGCAGTACTTC
CASQGWVSDEQYF
>NA|NA|TRBJ1-4|TRBV5-1
TGCGCCAGCAGCTTGAGGCAGGCCGCAACTAATGAAAAACTGTTTTTT
CASSLRQAATNEKLFF
>TRBD1|NA|TRBJ1-5|TRBV9
TGTGCCAGCAGCCCAAAAAGACCGGGACAGGGGCGGATTGGGGGCAATCAGCCCCAGCATTTT
CASSPKRPGQGRIGGNQPQHF
>NA|NA|TRBJ2-2|TRBV28
TGTGCCAGCAGTTTATGGGGGGGCGCCGGCACCGGGGAGCTGTTTTTT
CASSLWGGAGTGELFF
>NA|NA|TRBJ1-2|TRBV19
TGTGCCAGTAGTTGGGACGGGTACTATGGCTACACCTTC
CASSWDGYYGYTF
>NA|NA|TRBJ1-1|TRBV5-5
TGTGCCAGCAGCTTGCCGACAGGCGCTCCGAACACTGAAGCTTTCTTT
CASSLPTGAPNTEAFF
>NA|NA|TRBJ1-5|TRBV7-6
TGTGCCAGCAGCCCAGCCGTCGGAGGGGTTAGCAATCAGCCCCAGCATTTT
CASSPAVGGVSNQPQHF
>NA|once|TRBJ2-3|TRBV19
TGTGCCAGTAGTATTCAGGATACGCAGTATTTT
CASSIQDTQYF
>NA|few|TRBJ1-4|TRBV4-3
TGCGCCAGCAGCGCCGAGGAGGTAGGAGAAAAACTGTTTTTT
CASSAEEVGEKLFF
>NA|NA|TRBJ2-4|TRBV4-3
TGCGCCAGCAGCCACTCTTCTCGGGGACGGGGATTGCTGTACTTC
CASSHSSRGRGLLYF
>TRBD1|NA|TRBJ1-1|TRBV13
TGTGCCAGCTCCTCTACGGGCAGGGGGACTGAAGCTTTCTTT
CASSSTGRGTEAFF
>NA|few|TRBJ1-3|TRBV30
TGTGCCTGGAGTGGGGCAGTTGCTGGAAACACCATATATTTT
CAWSGAVAGNTIYF
>NA|once|TRBJ2-5|TRBV6-6
TGTGCCAGCGGGACGGTGGAAGAGACCCAGTACTTC
CASGTVEETQYF
>TRBD1|NA|TRBJ1-1|TRBV9
TGTGCCAGCAGCTACGACAGGGGCACTGAAGCTTTCTTT
CASSYDRGTEAFF
>NA|NA|TRBJ1-2|TRBV6-1
TGTGCCAGCAGTGAGTATGGGAGCAACTATGGCTACACCTTC
CASSEYGSNYGYTF
>NA|NA|TRBJ2-1|TRBV19
TGTGCCAGTAGTATCCATGGCGCGGGTGAGCAGTTCTTC
CASSIHGAGEQFF
>NA|few|TRBJ1-2|TRBV9
TGTGCCAGCAGTCCCCCTGGTGGCAGGGAGGGATATGGCTACACCTTC
CASSPPGGREGYGYTF
>NA|NA|TRBJ2-5|TRBV10-1
TGCGCCAGCAGCGATAGTCAGGGTCTAATATCGGAGACCCAGTACTTC
CASSDSQGLISETQYF
>NA|NA|TRBJ1-1|TRBV7-3
TGTGCCAGCGGCACATGGGGGGGATACACTGAAGCTTTCTTT
CASGTWGGYTEAFF
>NA|NA|TRBJ1-5|TRBV28
TGTGCCAGCAGTATGACCCCAAATCAGCCCCAGCATTTT
CASSMTPNQPQHF
>TRBD2|NA|TRBJ2-7|TRBV30
TGTGCCTTACTAGCGGAAACCTACGAGCAGTACTTC
CALLAETYEQYF
>TRBD2|NA|TRBJ2-3|TRBV7-9
TGTGCCAGCAGCTTAGGGATGGCGGGAGTAGTAGATACGCAGTATTTT
CASSLGMAGVVDTQYF
>TRBD2|NA|TRBJ2-5|TRBV9
TGTGCCAGCAGCGTTAGCGGGGAGAGTAAAGAGACCCAGTACTTC
CASSVSGESKETQYF
>NA|NA|TRBJ2-7|TRBV7-3
TGTGCCAGCAGCTCTTCCAGGACCGACTACGAGCAGTACTTC
CASSSSRTDYEQYF
>TRBD2|NA|TRBJ2-1|TRBV7-3
TGTGCCAGCAGCTTAGATCCAGCGGGAGGCAGGCAGTTCTTC
CASSLDPAGGRQFF